What follows are 25 T cell receptor beta chains derived from one specimen sequenced in a study of blood T cells in healthy people across ages. A second PCR of about 7 to 11 cycles used a sample-barcoded 5' primer and a J-beta primer mix. MiXCR was run by TCRdb on the 5' RACE reads, yielding one entry per CDR3 protein. The sample lists roughly 800,000 distinct CDR3 sequences, around 25% occurring once. The same data also went into a second study, on T cells of mothers and their children.

Specimen: blood. These receptors were obtained from a boy younger than 18 in good health.

The rearrangement uses TRBV5-6 and TRBJ2-5, with D maybe TRBD1 (5 bases). The J call is uncertain, as TRBJ2-1 better fits the DNA end. This CDR3 spans 16 amino acids. Germline V gene lookup returns CDR1 SGHDT and CDR2 YYEEEE. CDR3 sequence (DNA): TGTGCCAGCAGCTTCCCCAGGGTGAGAGGACGCAATGAGCAGTTCTTC. Amino acid sequence: CASSFPRVRGRNEQFF.

The V gene is TRBV3-1, the J gene TRBJ2-7, with D hard to call. V lost 3 bases and J 6 bases, leaving 9 bases between the germline ends. The germline V gene encodes CDR1 LGHDT and CDR2 YNNKEL (reference sequence). The CDR3 is made up of 12 amino acids. In DNA, the CDR3 is TGTGCCAGCAGCCAGGGTGGTGGCGAGCAGTACTTC. This sequence encodes CASSQGGGEQYF.

This clonotype was observed at least ten times. The chain joins TRBV20-1 to TRBJ2-4; 7 bases agree with TRBD1. V lost 5 bases to trimming and J lost 0 bases; unmatched junction nucleotides: 4. Germline V gives CDR1 DFQATT, CDR2 SNEGSKA (reference sequence). The CDR3 consists of 14 residues. CDR3 region: CSAGDRLAKNIQYF. DNA for the CDR3: TGCAGTGCTGGGGACAGACTAGCCAAAAACATTCAGTACTTC.

The chain carries TRBV3-1 and TRBJ2-3, with 9 bases that match TRBD1. The CDR3 covers 17 residues. J lost 3 bases, V lost 5 bases, and 12 bases had no gene match. CDR1 is LGHDT, CDR2 YNNKEL, per germline (reference sequence). The CDR3 here is CASSTRDRELSTDTQYF. In DNA form, the CDR3 reads TGTGCCAGCAGCACTCGGGACAGGGAGTTGAGTACAGATACGCAGTATTTT.

This clonotype has more than one count but fewer than ten. J is TRBJ1-5 and V is TRBV6-1; D is unclear. Germline V gene sequence: CDR1 MNHNS, CDR2 SASEGT. V was clipped by 0 bases and J by 11 bases, with 5 bases between them. This CDR3 has 11 amino acids. CDR3 DNA sequence: TGTGCCAGCAGTGAAGCGGCGGCCCAGCATTTT. Its translation: CASSEAAAQHF.

This chain connects TRBV7-2 to TRBJ1-1; possibly TRBD1 for D (6 bases). Trimming took 5 bases from V and 8 from J, leaving 12 bases between them. Germline loops: CDR1 SGHTA, CDR2 FQGNSA. This CDR3 spans 12 amino acids. CDR3: CASSAYREEAFF. In DNA form, the CDR3 reads TGTGCCAGCAGCGCATACAGGGAAGAAGCTTTCTTT.

The chain recombines TRBV28 with TRBJ2-4, with unresolved D. CDR1 and CDR2 (germline): MDHEN, SYDVKM. The CDR3 covers 12 residues. V lost 6 bases and J lost 5, with 8 bases in between. Written as DNA, the CDR3 is TGTGCCAGCAGCCCCACTGAAAACATTCAGTACTTC. This sequence encodes CASSPTENIQYF.

This clonotype was picked up a small number of times. The chain couples TRBV11-2 to TRBJ2-1; D might be TRBD2 (6 bases). Trimming removed 4 bases at V and 6 bases at J, with 13 bases between. Looked up from germline, CDR1 is SGHAT and CDR2 is FQNNGV. The CDR3 sequence is 14 residues long. CDR3 nucleotides: TGTGCCAGCAGCTCAGCGGGCCGGGGCAATGAGCAGTTCTTC. It is translated as CASSSAGRGNEQFF.

This clonotype has only a few counts. This chain links TRBV4-3 with TRBJ2-3; TRBD1 matches 9 bases. The germline V gene has CDR1 LGHNA and CDR2 YSLEER. CDR3 length equals 16 residues. With V trimmed by 4 bases and J by 4 bases, 9 bases remained unmatched. CDR3 sequence (DNA): TGCGCCAGCAGCCTAACCGGGACAGGGTTCGCAGATACGCAGTATTTT. It encodes CASSLTGTGFADTQYF.

This clonotype has only one observation. The V gene is TRBV7-9, the J gene TRBJ2-7; tentative D call: TRBD1 (5 bases). CDR1 SEHNR and CDR2 FQNEAQ come from the germline V gene (reference sequence). The CDR3 is 18 amino acids. The germline V and J ends were trimmed by 3 bases and 2 bases, with 23 bases remaining between them. This chain's CDR3 is CASSLFILGARKTYEQYF. The CDR3 region has the DNA TGTGCCAGCAGCTTGTTTATATTAGGGGCCAGGAAAACCTACGAGCAGTACTTC.

This sequence joins TRBV7-9 and TRBJ1-1; D gene unclear. Looked up from germline, CDR1 is SEHNR and CDR2 is FQNEAQ (reference sequence). V lost 1 base and J 0 bases, leaving 9 bases between the germline ends. The CDR3 has 15 residues. The CDR3 DNA reads TGTGCCAGCAGCTTAGTCGGCAGCTTGAACACTGAAGCTTTCTTT. Encoded protein: CASSLVGSLNTEAFF.

V is TRBV29-1 and J is TRBJ2-7, with 9 positions matching TRBD1. This CDR3 has 15 residues. The V gene's germline CDR1 is SQVTM and CDR2 ANQGSEA. The trim removed 6 bases at V and 3 bases at J, leaving 12 bases unmatched. The CDR3 nucleotides read TGCAGCGTAAAACTACCCGGGACAGGGTTCTACGAGCAGTACTTC. Amino acid sequence: CSVKLPGTGFYEQYF.

This clonotype was seen more than once but under ten times. This sequence joins TRBV28 and TRBJ1-4, with no clear D. CDR1 and CDR2 from the germline V gene are MDHEN and SYDVKM. This CDR3 has 13 residues. Trimming removed 8 bases at V and 8 bases at J, with 15 bases between. In nucleotides, the CDR3 is TGTGCCAGCTACCAGGCTGCGGTCGAAAAACTGTTTTTT. Protein: CASYQAAVEKLFF.

Details on this clonotype: An end of the junction does not agree with germline; a read error may underlie this. The chain carries TRBV10-3 and TRBJ2-5; 9 positions agree with TRBD1. Gene TRBJ2-7 matches the end of the DNA better, so the J call may be wrong. The CDR3 spans 15 residues. CDR1 is ENHRY and CDR2 is SYGVKD in the germline V gene. The CDR3, as DNA: TGTACCATCAGTTTAATGGGACAGGGATCTCGCGAGCAGTACTTC. Protein: CTISLMGQGSREQYF.

Remarks on this clonotype: A read error may produce the germline difference seen at one junction end. The CDR3 region has the DNA TGTGCTAGCAGCCCAGAAAGGCGGGTGGAGACCCAGTACTTC. Translated, it gives CASSPERRVETQYF. The chain couples TRBV7-7 to TRBJ2-5; TRBD2 is a possible D gene (5 bases). CDR1 and CDR2 (germline): SSHAT, FNYEAQ (reference sequence). This CDR3 is built from 14 residues.

The chain is built from TRBV27 and TRBJ2-7, with TRBD2 matching 8 bases. The ends lost 4 bases at V and 2 bases at J; junction bases unmatched: 7. This CDR3 comprises 15 residues. Germline loops: CDR1 MNHEY, CDR2 SMNVEV (reference sequence). CDR3 nucleotide sequence: TGTGCCAGCAGTTCCCGGGAGGGGGTCCCCTACGAGCAGTACTTC. This translates into CASSSREGVPYEQYF.

This clonotype turned up a few times. The chain is built from TRBV6-2 or TRBV6-3 and TRBJ2-1; TRBD2 might be the D (6 bases). CDR3 length: 14 amino acids. CDR1 and CDR2 from the germline V gene are MNHEY and SVGEGT. Trimming cost V 8 bases and J 4 bases, with 15 bases left between them. CDR3 in amino acids: CASATGGAYNEQFF. CDR3 DNA: TGTGCCAGCGCTACTGGCGGGGCTTACAATGAGCAGTTCTTC.

The CDR3 bases are TGTGCCAGCAGCTCCTCGAGCGGGGGGAACTACGAGCAGTACTTC. It encodes CASSSSSGGNYEQYF. This sequence joins TRBV11-2 and TRBJ2-5, with 9 bases identical to TRBD2. With the DNA end fitting TRBJ2-7 better, the J assignment may be wrong. Germline V CDR1 and CDR2: SGHAT, FQNNGV. The CDR3 consists of 15 residues.

This clonotype was seen ten or more times. The chain employs TRBV7-2 and TRBJ2-5; D possibly corresponds to TRBD2 (5 bases). The V and J ends lost 0 bases and 5 bases respectively, with 7 bases between them. The CDR3 has 13 amino acids. The V gene's germline CDR1 is SGHTA and CDR2 FQGNSA. As DNA, the CDR3 is TGTGCCAGCAGCTTAGCTAGAGGGGAGACCCAGTACTTC. Translated: CASSLARGETQYF.

This clonotype turned up a few times. The rearrangement uses TRBV12-3 or TRBV12-4 and TRBJ2-7; 9 bases align to TRBD1. V shed 2 bases, J shed 1 base, and the junction held 6 bases outside the gene matches. This CDR3 has 16 residues. CDR3 DNA: TGTGCCAGCAGTTTAAAGGGGACAGGGAGGTCCTACGAGCAGTACTTC. This codes for CASSLKGTGRSYEQYF.

This clonotype has more than one count but fewer than ten. V and J are TRBV5-1 and TRBJ2-1; 7 positions match TRBD2. Germline V lookup: CDR1 SGHRS, CDR2 YFSETQ. V trimming: 6 bases; J trimming: 2 bases; junction bases outside the gene matches: 2. This CDR3 region has 13 residues. The CDR3 protein is CASTGLTYNEQFF. In DNA, the CDR3 is TGCGCCAGCACGGGACTAACCTACAATGAGCAGTTCTTC.

The gene calls are TRBV7-2 and TRBJ2-5, with 7 bases fitting TRBD2. Germline loops: CDR1 SGHTA, CDR2 FQGNSA. The junction had 7 bases not matched to a gene; V was cut back by 2 bases and J by 4 bases. CDR3 length equals 15 residues. The CDR3 here is CASSLSSGARETQYF. For the CDR3, the DNA is TGTGCCAGCAGCTTAAGCAGCGGGGCCCGAGAGACCCAGTACTTC. Together with reference TRBV7-2 and TRBJ2-5, the CDR3 gives the full variable domain: GAGVSQSPSNKVTEKGKDVELRCDPISGHTALYWYRQSLGQGLEFLIYFQGNSAPDKSGLPSDRFSAERTGGSVSTLTIQRTQQEDSAVYLCASSLSSGARETQYFGPGTRLLVL.

The rearrangement links TRBV27 to TRBJ2-1, with unresolved D. V dropped 10 bases and J dropped 0 bases, with 16 bases sitting between them. This CDR3 comprises 15 residues. Germline loops: CDR1 MNHEY, CDR2 SMNVEV (reference sequence). The CDR3: CAIQTKPSSYNEQFF. In DNA, the CDR3 is TGTGCCATCCAGACAAAACCGAGCTCCTACAATGAGCAGTTCTTC.

This clonotype was recorded a few times. The V gene is TRBV4-3, the J gene TRBJ1-2, with 7 nucleotides matching TRBD1. Germline CDR1 reads LGHNA; CDR2 reads YSLEER. The CDR3 covers 16 residues. V dropped 2 bases and J dropped 8; count of bases not matched to a gene: 14. In nucleotides, the CDR3 is TGCGCCAGCAGCCAAAGAGCTCCTCCCCACAGGGGCGGCTACACCTTC. This sequence encodes CASSQRAPPHRGGYTF.

With regard to this clonotype: One end of the junction varies from germline; a read error may be responsible. V usage is TRBV29-1 and J usage is TRBJ1-1; D remains unclear. Germline CDR1 reads SQVTM; CDR2 reads ANQGSEA. This CDR3 has 13 residues. Here the CDR3 DNA reads TGCAGCGGTGAAGTGGTTATTGGCGGTGAAGCTTTCTTT. Its translation: CSGEVVIGGEAFF.